The 7 T cell receptor beta chains below all came from one sample that was sequenced in a study of T cell responses to AZD1222 COVID-19 vaccine (TCRdb year 2021). Receptor libraries were prepared by the immunoSEQ multiplex PCR assay. The clones in this table, taken by TCRdb from immuneACCESS, are in-frame only. Not every clone is retained; where verified, under half of the shortfall comes from an unresolved V gene, and the cause of the rest is unknown. In all, the sample holds 150,000 or so clones, and about nine tenths of those were seen once. The ten largest clones capture around 2.1% of the sample. What the time point label conveys for this sample: baseline before first vaccination. Material: peripheral blood, obtained on day 0 of AZD1222 vaccination. The receptors stem from an adult in good health.

This clone showed up just a few times. The rearrangement joins TRBV19 to TRBJ2-3; 10 bases fit TRBD1. The CDR3 sequence is 15 residues long. J lost 2 bases, V lost 8 bases, and 7 bases had no gene match. From germline, CDR1 is LNHDA and CDR2 SQIVND (reference sequence). The chain's CDR3 is CASGPGTGATDTQYF. Here the CDR3 DNA reads TGTGCCAGTGGCCCCGGGACAGGGGCCACAGATACGCAGTATTTT.

This rearrangement joins TRBV28 to TRBJ1-1, with D perhaps matching TRBD1 (5 bases). The V end was cut by 5 bases, the J end by 5 bases, with 21 bases between. This CDR3 is built from 16 residues. Germline V gene sequence: CDR1 MDHEN, CDR2 SYDVKM. CDR3 DNA: TGTGCCAGCAGTCCCTTGGGCTCAGGGAGTGGAACTGAAGCTTTCTTT. Its translation: CASSPLGSGSGTEAFF.

The chain uses TRBV28 and TRBJ2-5, with a possible D match to TRBD2 (5 bases). Germline values: CDR1 MDHEN, CDR2 SYDVKM. The CDR3 runs 15 residues. With 2 bases removed from V and 5 bases from J, the gap between germline ends came to 15 bases. The CDR3 DNA reads as TGTGCCAGCAGTTTAGGTACTAGGAGCACCGAGACCCAGTACTTC. Amino acids: CASSLGTRSTETQYF.

This sequence joins TRBV6-5 and TRBJ1-1; D not resolved. Trimming cost V 4 bases and J 1 base, with 16 bases left between them. The CDR3 loop spans 16 amino acids. The germline CDR1 and CDR2 sequences are MNHEY and SVGAGI. The CDR3 region is CASSSYAQTSNTEAFF. CDR3 nucleotide sequence: TGTGCCAGCAGTTCTTACGCACAAACTTCGAACACTGAAGCTTTCTTT.

The V gene is TRBV7-9, the J gene TRBJ1-5; D perhaps matches TRBD1 (6 bases). The ends were cut back, 3 bases at V and 7 bases at J, with 7 bases in the middle. Germline V gene data show CDR1 as SEHNR and CDR2 as FQNEAQ (reference sequence). This CDR3 region has 12 residues. CDR3 in amino acids: CASSFGGQPQHF. CDR3 nucleotides: TGTGCCAGCAGCTTCGGGGGCCAGCCCCAGCATTTT.

The rearrangement links TRBV9 to TRBJ2-7, with D unresolved. Per germline, CDR1 SGDLS and CDR2 YYNGEE. The CDR3 sequence is 14 residues long. Deletions cut 4 bases from V and 7 bases from J, with 18 bases between. As DNA, the CDR3 is TGTGCCAGCAGCTCCACGGCTAGACCCCTGGAGCAGTACTTC. Protein: CASSSTARPLEQYF.

The J gene is TRBJ1-5, the V gene TRBV2; D is unclear. Germline lookup yields CDR1 SNHLY and CDR2 FYNNEI. The V end was cut by 6 bases, the J end by 4 bases, with 16 bases between. The CDR3 has 15 amino acids. The CDR3 region has the DNA TGTGCCAGCAGCGTACAAGAGACTGGTAATCAGCCCCAGCATTTT. This encodes CASSVQETGNQPQHF.